This entry lists 12 T cell receptor beta chains sequenced from one sample in a study of blood T cell repertoires in COVID-19. TCRdb's copy holds only in-frame clones and misses some; the assay was immunoSEQ multiplex PCR. Of 200,000 or so clones listed, around 84% are singletons. The specimen was peripheral blood. These receptors all come from a man aged 25-45 years with active or convalescent COVID-19.

This clone turned up a few times. The rearrangement links TRBV28 to TRBJ2-5; TRBD1 agrees at 10 bases. Per the germline V gene, CDR1 is MDHEN and CDR2 is SYDVKM. J gave up 4 bases and V 2 bases, and 19 bases lay outside the gene matches. The CDR3 has 20 amino acids. CDR3 nucleotides: TGTGCCAGCAGTTTACCCCCTTGGGACAGGGGAGGGGGTTGGATAGAGACCCAGTACTTC. This gives the protein CASSLPPWDRGGGWIETQYF.

The chain has TRBV6-5 and TRBJ1-2; the D is unclear. Trimming cost V 8 bases and J 2 bases, with 18 bases left between them. CDR3 length equals 15 residues. In germline, CDR1 is MNHEY, CDR2 SVGAGI. CDR3 sequence reads: CASLNVLGPNYGYTF. In nucleotides, the CDR3 is TGTGCCAGCCTCAACGTGCTGGGCCCGAACTATGGCTACACCTTC.

The genes are TRBV7-2 and TRBJ1-1; TRBD1 is a possible D gene (5 bases). V was shortened by 6 bases and J by 0 bases, with 8 bases between the two germline ends. The V gene's germline CDR1 is SGHTA and CDR2 FQGNSA. The CDR3 covers 13 residues. The CDR3 DNA reads TGTGCCAGCAGAAAGGGGATGAACACTGAAGCTTTCTTT. Amino acids: CASRKGMNTEAFF.

The chain joins TRBV4-1 to TRBJ2-3, with 9 bases identical to TRBD1. V lost 3 bases and J lost 1; bases outside the gene matches: 11. The CDR3 is made up of 18 amino acids. Germline V gives CDR1 MGHRA, CDR2 YSYEKL. The CDR3 here is CASSQIPARDRGTDTQYF. CDR3 nucleotide sequence: TGCGCCAGCAGCCAGATTCCAGCCCGGGACAGGGGCACAGATACGCAGTATTTT.

This clone has a handful of counts. The CDR3 DNA follows: TGTGCCAGCAGCGTCGGGACAGGGGCTTATAATTCACCCCTCCACTTT. Amino acid sequence: CASSVGTGAYNSPLHF. J is TRBJ1-6 and V is TRBV7-9; 10 positions match TRBD1. The trim removed 5 bases at V and 4 bases at J, leaving 5 bases unmatched. Germline loops: CDR1 SEHNR, CDR2 FQNEAQ (reference sequence). The CDR3 covers 16 residues. Supplemented by reference TRBV7-9 and TRBJ1-6, the full variable domain reads DTGVSQNPRHKITKRGQNVTFRCDPISEHNRLYWYRQTLGQGPEFLTYFQNEAQLEKSRLLSDRFSAERPKGSFSTLEIQRTEQGDSAMYLCASSVGTGAYNSPLHFGNGTRLTVT.

The V call is TRBV9, the J call TRBJ1-6; D unclear. CDR1 SGDLS and CDR2 YYNGEE come from the germline V gene. Trimming removed 4 bases from V and 9 bases from J, with 14 bases in between. This CDR3 has 14 amino acids. DNA of the CDR3: TGTGCCAGCAGCAGTCTCGCGGCCGGTTCACCCCTCCACTTT. It yields the protein CASSSLAAGSPLHF.

The chain uses TRBV19 and TRBJ1-2, with D maybe TRBD1 (6 bases). CDR1 and CDR2 (germline): LNHDA, SQIVND (reference sequence). The CDR3 extends over 16 amino acids. Deletions cut 3 bases from V and 0 bases from J, with 14 bases between. Written as DNA, the CDR3 is TGTGCCAGTAGTATCCCCGGGACAAAAGCTAACTATGGCTACACCTTC. As protein: CASSIPGTKANYGYTF.

This chain joins TRBV28 and TRBJ1-2; 10 bases fit TRBD1. This CDR3 is 16 amino acids long. Losses at the gene ends were 7 bases for V and 7 bases for J; bases not matched to a gene: 15. Germline V gene lookup returns CDR1 MDHEN and CDR2 SYDVKM. The CDR3 sequence: CASTNGQGVGVVGYTF. The CDR3 DNA reads TGTGCCAGCACCAACGGACAGGGGGTCGGGGTTGTTGGCTACACCTTC.

The chain uses TRBV15 and TRBJ2-5; no definite D call. Germline CDR1 and CDR2: LNHNV and YYDKDF (reference sequence). Deletions cut 5 bases from V and 2 bases from J, with 6 bases between. This CDR3 region has 12 residues. In DNA, the CDR3 is TGTGCCACCAGCGGCGGACAAGAGACCCAGTACTTC. Protein: CATSGGQETQYF.

This chain joins TRBV6-5 and TRBJ2-1; D possibly corresponds to TRBD2 (6 bases). The CDR3 consists of 15 residues. The V gene's germline CDR1 is MNHEY and CDR2 SVGAGI. Trimming cost V 6 bases and J 5 bases, with 17 bases left between them. The CDR3 region has the DNA TGTGCCAGCAGGGGAGGAGGACTGGGCGACAATGAGCAGTTCTTC. The encoded protein is CASRGGGLGDNEQFF.

The genes are TRBV7-9 and TRBJ2-1; 7 bases agree with TRBD2. The CDR3 length is 13 residues. V gave up 8 bases and J gave up 8 bases; unmatched junction bases: 9. Per germline, CDR1 SEHNR and CDR2 FQNEAQ (reference sequence). CDR3 residues: CASAGTMRYEQFF. The CDR3 region has the DNA TGTGCCAGCGCCGGGACTATGCGTTATGAGCAGTTCTTC.

The genes are TRBV19 and TRBJ2-1; a possible D gene is TRBD2 (6 bases). CDR3 length: 14 residues. The ends were cut back, 9 bases at V and 10 bases at J, with 22 bases in the middle. Germline V gives CDR1 LNHDA, CDR2 SQIVND (reference sequence). The CDR3 nucleotides are TGTGCCAGCTGTTTAAGGCGGGAAGTGAGGGAGCAGTTCTTC. Amino acid sequence: CASCLRREVREQFF.